The 25 T cell receptor beta chains in this list originate from one sample, sequenced in a study of T cells in women clearing cervical HPV infection. Clones were read by immunoSEQ multiplex PCR, and TCRdb kept only the in-frame ones, dropping some. The sample is made up of about 30,000 clones, and the top ten hold 7.8% of it. The sequencing input was blood buffy coat. Source of these receptors: a woman aged 18-70 years with a cervical HPV16 infection that either progressed to CIN3+ or cleared (not recorded which).

Regarding this clone: From the germline J gene comes the end of the CDR3, since the read stops 3 residues before it. The chain uses TRBV13 and TRBJ2-1; 7 bases match TRBD2. V was pared by 5 bases and J by 8 bases, with 12 bases of the junction left unmatched. Germline CDR1 is PRHDT and CDR2 is FYEKMQ (reference sequence). The CDR3 has 15 residues. The CDR3 here is CASSTRTRGRDEQFF. The CDR3 bases that were read are TGTGCCAGCAGCACTCGGACTAGGGGACGGGATGAG.

With respect to this clone: The read falls 3 residues short of the CDR3 end, and the missing part is taken from the germline J gene. The V and J genes are TRBV13 and TRBJ2-3; 13 bases line up with TRBD2. The V gene's germline CDR1 is PRHDT and CDR2 FYEKMQ (reference sequence). The CDR3 runs to 20 residues. The V segment lost 5 bases and the J segment 0 bases; nucleotides outside the gene matches: 14. The DNA read from the CDR3 is TGTGCCAGCAGCGCCCGAGCCCCGAGACTAGCGGGGGGAAGCACAGATACG. Protein product: CASSARAPRLAGGSTDT. The full CDR3 protein reads CASSARAPRLAGGSTDTQYF.

CDR3 DNA (partial): TGTGCCAGTAGTATAGAGGAAAGGGACATT. Protein product: CASSIEERDI. The complete CDR3 protein is CASSIEERDIQYF. The chain is built from TRBV19 and TRBJ2-4, with D unresolved. The read terminates 3 residues before the CDR3 end, so the remaining end is supplied by the germline J gene. The V gene's germline CDR1 is LNHDA and CDR2 SQIVND (reference sequence). The CDR3 has 13 residues. The V and J ends lost 0 bases and 8 bases respectively, with 8 bases between them.

Concerning this clone itself: The read ends 3 residues shy of where the CDR3 ends; the end is completed using the germline J gene. The sample contains more than one DNA sequence encoding this CDR3. The chain is built from TRBV5-1 and TRBJ2-3; TRBD2 matches 13 bases. J lost 2 bases, V lost 0 bases, and 3 bases had no gene match. Germline CDR1 is SGHRS and CDR2 is YFSETQ. CDR3 length: 17 residues. CDR3 loop: CASSLALAGGSTDTQYF. Incomplete CDR3 DNA: TGCGCCAGCAGCTTGGCACTAGCGGGAGGGTCCACAGATACG.

About this clone: At one end the junction does not follow the germline gene, possibly because of a read error. The same CDR3 can be traced to other DNA sequences in this sample. This CDR3 reads CASSRLLASGNTIYF. The CDR3 DNA, read in part, is TGTGCCAGCAGCCGCCTCTTAGCCTCTGGAAACACA. This chain joins TRBV14 and TRBJ1-3; D gene unclear. The sequence runs out 3 residues before the end of the CDR3; the remainder is reconstructed from the germline J gene. The CDR3 extends over 15 amino acids. In germline, CDR1 is SGHDN, CDR2 FVKESK.

In the case of this clone: Read sequence stops 3 residues before the CDR3 end, and the germline J gene provides the missing end. J is TRBJ1-2 and V is TRBV20-1; D may be TRBD1 (5 bases). The ends were cut back, 3 bases at V and 6 bases at J, with 11 bases in the middle. The length of the CDR3 is 12 residues. Per germline, CDR1 DFQATT and CDR2 SNEGSKA (reference sequence). The DNA read from the CDR3 is TGCAGTGCTAGTGTCAGGGCGGATGGC. This codes for CSASVRADG. The CDR3 in full is CSASVRADGYTF.

Of note for this clone: The CDR3 end is not reached by the read, which stops 3 residues before it; the germline J gene fills it in. The chain employs TRBV7-7 and TRBJ2-3; the match to TRBD2 covers 8 bases. J lost 6 bases, V lost 1 base, and 6 bases had no gene match. The CDR3 sequence is 15 residues long. Germline V gives CDR1 SSHAT, CDR2 FNYEAQ (reference sequence). Incomplete CDR3 DNA: TGTGCCAGCAGCTTAGGGGGACTAGAATCGGATACG. This gives the protein CASSLGGLESDT. The CDR3, in full, reads CASSLGGLESDTQYF. Drawing the rest from reference TRBV7-7 and TRBJ2-3, the complete variable domain is GAGVSQSPRYKVTKRGQDVTLRCDPISSHATLYWYQQALGQGPEFLTYFNYEAQPDKSGLPSDRFSAERPEGSISTLTIQRTEQRDSAMYRCASSLGGLESDTQYFGPGTRLTVL.

A note on this clone: Sequencing ends 3 residues short of the CDR3 end; the germline J gene provides the rest. This chain links TRBV30 with TRBJ1-2; D uncertain. CDR3 length equals 14 residues. Trimming removed 4 bases at V and 7 bases at J, with 19 bases between. Per the germline V gene, CDR1 is GTSNPN and CDR2 is SVGIG (reference sequence). CDR3 loop: CAWTLVVGPRGYTF. The DNA read from the CDR3 is TGTGCCTGGACCCTGGTGGTGGGCCCGCGTGGC.

CDR3 sequence reads: CSLAGGAPTDTQYF. Partial CDR3 DNA: TGCAGCTTAGCAGGAGGGGCGCCGACAGATACG. This chain connects TRBV29-1 to TRBJ2-3, with TRBD2 as a possible D gene (6 bases). The read halts 3 residues ahead of the CDR3 end, with the missing end drawn from the germline J gene. The CDR3 is 14 amino acids. Germline values: CDR1 SQVTM, CDR2 ANQGSEA. The V end was cut by 8 bases, the J end by 3 bases, with 18 bases between.

Turning to this clone: Read data end 3 residues before the CDR3 end; the end is taken from the germline J gene. The V and J genes are TRBV19 and TRBJ1-5; D is ambiguous. V was pared by 8 bases and J by 0 bases, with 11 bases between. From germline, CDR1 is LNHDA and CDR2 SQIVND (reference sequence). This CDR3 has 14 residues. CDR3 DNA (partial): TGTGCCAGTTCTATAGCCTTTAGCAATCAGCCC. Protein product: CASSIAFSNQP. The entire CDR3 protein is CASSIAFSNQPQHF. The full variable domain, rest sourced from reference TRBV19 and TRBJ1-5, is DGGITQSPKYLFRKEGQNVTLSCEQNLNHDAMYWYRQDPGQGLRLIYYSQIVNDFQKGDIAEGYSVSREKKESFPLTVTSAQKNPTAFYLCASSIAFSNQPQHFGDGTRLSIL.

To note about this clone: The CDR3 extends 3 residues past the end of the read, so its final part is completed from the germline J gene. This chain joins TRBV20-1 and TRBJ2-1; a weak D match, TRBD2 (6 bases). The CDR3 is made up of 14 amino acids. CDR1 is DFQATT and CDR2 is SNEGSKA in the germline V gene (reference sequence). V lost 4 bases, J lost 0 bases, and 10 bases lay in between. CDR3 amino acids: CSAIRDSSYNEQFF. The sequenced part of the CDR3 DNA is TGCAGTGCTATCCGGGACTCCTCCTACAATGAG.

Of note for this clone: Read coverage stops 3 residues before the CDR3 terminus; the germline J gene supplies the remainder. The V gene is TRBV12-5, the J gene TRBJ1-4, with D tentatively TRBD1 (6 bases). This CDR3 comprises 14 residues. The germline V gene has CDR1 LGHNT and CDR2 FRNRAP. With 8 bases removed from V and 0 bases from J, the gap between germline ends came to 10 bases. The sequenced part of the CDR3 DNA is TGTGCTAGTCAGACAGGAGCAACTAATGAAAAA. The encoded protein is CASQTGATNEK. The complete CDR3 sequence is CASQTGATNEKLFF.

In regard to this clone: The CDR3 goes on 3 residues after the read ends, and that part is filled in from the germline J gene. V usage is TRBV28 and J usage is TRBJ2-7, with 8 bases lining up with TRBD1. The germline V gene encodes CDR1 MDHEN and CDR2 SYDVKM. The CDR3 totals 15 residues. J gave up 2 bases and V 6 bases, and 9 bases lay outside the gene matches. Partial CDR3 DNA: TGTGCCAGCAGGGTACCGACAGGGGCCGCCTACGAG. Protein: CASRVPTGAAYE. The full CDR3 reads CASRVPTGAAYEQYF. Using reference TRBV28 and TRBJ2-7 for the parts outside the CDR3, the full variable domain is DVKVTQSSRYLVKRTGEKVFLECVQDMDHENMFWYRQDPGLGLRLIYFSYDVKMKEKGDIPEGYSVSREKKERFSLILESASTNQTSMYLCASRVPTGAAYEQYFGPGTRLTVT.

CDR3 in amino acids: CASSLGGGERTEAFF. CDR3 DNA, as far as it was read: TGTGCCAGCAGTCTCGGGGGAGGGGAAAGGACTGAA. The chain joins TRBV27 to TRBJ1-1; D possibly corresponds to TRBD1 (5 bases). The read stops 3 residues short of the end of the CDR3; the missing end is completed from the germline J gene. In germline, CDR1 is MNHEY, CDR2 SMNVEV (reference sequence). The CDR3 sequence is 15 residues long. V was cut by 5 bases and J by 5 bases, with 18 bases left in between.

With respect to this clone: The read falls 3 residues short of the CDR3 end, and the missing part is taken from the germline J gene. V is TRBV29-1 and J is TRBJ1-1, with 7 bases identical to TRBD1. This CDR3 region has 12 residues. In germline, CDR1 is SQVTM, CDR2 ANQGSEA. The CDR3 loop is CSVGGTDRGAFF. Partial CDR3 DNA: TGCAGCGTTGGAGGGACAGACCGAGGA.

Details on this clone: The read comes to an end 3 residues before the CDR3 does, leaving the germline J gene to fill in the end. The rearrangement links TRBV12-3 or TRBV12-4 to TRBJ1-2; a possible D gene is TRBD1 (5 bases). The CDR3 contains 14 residues. The ends were cut back, 6 bases at V and 3 bases at J, with 14 bases in the middle. CDR3 in amino acids: CASSPDSSYYGYTF. The sequenced part of the CDR3 DNA is TGTGCCAGCAGCCCCGACAGCTCCTACTATGGC.

On this clone: The sequence runs out 3 residues before the end of the CDR3; the remainder is reconstructed from the germline J gene. V usage is TRBV7-9 and J usage is TRBJ1-2, with D uncertain. The CDR3 sequence is 15 residues long. The V gene's germline CDR1 is SEHNR and CDR2 FQNEAQ (reference sequence). The CDR3 DNA, read in part, is TGTGCCAGCAGCCCCCCTACTAGCGGGAACTACGAC. Translated: CASSPPTSGNYD. The whole CDR3 sequence is CASSPPTSGNYDYTF.

A note on this clone: The read terminates 3 residues before the CDR3 end, so the remaining end is supplied by the germline J gene. This chain connects TRBV4-2 to TRBJ1-2, with D unclear. The CDR3 spans 16 residues. Germline CDR1 is LGHNA and CDR2 is YNFKEQ. Trimming took off 0 bases at V and 5 bases at J, with 16 bases between the two ends. The CDR3: CASSQDGEEMGYGYTF. Partial CDR3 DNA: TGTGCCAGCAGCCAAGACGGGGAGGAGATGGGGTATGGC.

For this clone: Read coverage stops 3 residues before the CDR3 terminus; the germline J gene supplies the remainder. The chain recombines TRBV5-1 with TRBJ2-5; 7 nucleotides agree with TRBD2. The CDR3 is 15 amino acids. Germline CDR1 and CDR2: SGHRS and YFSETQ. V was pared by 4 bases and J by 0 bases, with 6 bases of the junction left unmatched. CDR3 bases read: TGCGCCAGCAGCGTAACGCGGGAGAACCAAGAGACC. It codes for CASSVTRENQET. In full, the CDR3 is CASSVTRENQETQYF.

The DNA read from the CDR3 is TGTGCCAGCAGCTTAAGCGATACCTACGAG. Its translation: CASSLSDTYE. The complete CDR3 protein is CASSLSDTYEQYF. The genes are TRBV5-5 and TRBJ2-7; D is unresolved. Read sequence stops 3 residues before the CDR3 end, and the germline J gene provides the missing end. CDR1 is SGHKS, CDR2 YYEKEE, per germline (reference sequence). This CDR3 comprises 13 residues. Between the trimmed V and J ends, which lost 2 bases and 2 bases, there was a span of 8 bases.

CDR3 sequence reads: CALQPSGRYEQYF. The covered CDR3 bases are TGTGCCCTACAGCCTAGCGGGCGGTACGAG. The chain employs TRBV7-9 and TRBJ2-7, with TRBD2 matching over 8 bases. The read falls 3 residues short of the CDR3 end, and the missing part is taken from the germline J gene. The CDR3 totals 13 residues. V was pared by 11 bases and J by 4 bases, with 10 bases of the junction left unmatched. The germline V gene has CDR1 SEHNR and CDR2 FQNEAQ (reference sequence).

In regard to this clone: The read ends 3 residues early relative to the CDR3; the germline J gene fills the gap. The chain carries TRBV7-3 and TRBJ2-1, with D possibly matching TRBD2 (7 bases). Germline CDR1 reads SGHTA; CDR2 reads FQGTGA. Trimming removed 9 bases at V and 2 bases at J, with 8 bases between. This CDR3 region has 12 residues. CDR3 DNA, as far as it was read: TGTGCCAGAGGGGGGGCCTACAATGAG. Its translation is CARGGAYNE. The entire CDR3 is CARGGAYNEQFF. The full variable domain, with the rest looked up from reference TRBV7-3 and TRBJ2-1, is GAGVSQTPSNKVTEKGKYVELRCDPISGHTALYWYRQSLGQGPEFLIYFQGTGAADDSGLPNDRFFAVRPEGSVSTLKIQRTERGDSAVYLCARGGAYNEQFFGPGTRLTVL.

Note on this clone: Mismatch with germline at one junction end may stem from a read error. The read terminates 3 residues ahead of where the CDR3 ends, so the germline J gene completes it. The V gene is TRBV5-1, the J gene TRBJ2-3, with 11 positions matching TRBD1. The CDR3 contains 16 residues. The germline gives CDR1 SGHRS, CDR2 YFSETQ. The sequenced CDR3 bases are TGCGCCAGCAGCCTACCAGGGGACAGGGGGGCAGAGACG. Its protein product is CASSLPGDRGAET. The full-length CDR3 reads as CASSLPGDRGAETQYF.

Concerning this clone: Read coverage stops 3 residues before the CDR3 terminus; the germline J gene supplies the remainder. The chain employs TRBV28 and TRBJ1-5; TRBD1 matches at 7 bases. This CDR3 has 16 residues. Looked up from germline, CDR1 is MDHEN and CDR2 is SYDVKM. Trimming removed 2 bases from V and 5 bases from J; junction bases left unmatched: 9. CDR3 in amino acids: CASSLGGRGQDQPQHF. CDR3 bases read: TGTGCCAGCAGTTTAGGGGGTAGGGGGCAGGATCAGCCC.

About this clone: The CDR3 end lies 3 residues beyond the end of the read and is filled in from the germline J gene. The rearrangement joins TRBV11-2 to TRBJ1-3; 7 nucleotides align to TRBD1. V shed 5 bases and J 3 bases; nucleotides not matched to a gene: 4. This CDR3 is 14 amino acids long. Germline V gene data show CDR1 as SGHAT and CDR2 as FQNNGV. The CDR3 region is CASSPNRGGNTIYF. Incomplete CDR3 DNA: TGTGCCAGCAGCCCGAACAGGGGTGGAAACACC.